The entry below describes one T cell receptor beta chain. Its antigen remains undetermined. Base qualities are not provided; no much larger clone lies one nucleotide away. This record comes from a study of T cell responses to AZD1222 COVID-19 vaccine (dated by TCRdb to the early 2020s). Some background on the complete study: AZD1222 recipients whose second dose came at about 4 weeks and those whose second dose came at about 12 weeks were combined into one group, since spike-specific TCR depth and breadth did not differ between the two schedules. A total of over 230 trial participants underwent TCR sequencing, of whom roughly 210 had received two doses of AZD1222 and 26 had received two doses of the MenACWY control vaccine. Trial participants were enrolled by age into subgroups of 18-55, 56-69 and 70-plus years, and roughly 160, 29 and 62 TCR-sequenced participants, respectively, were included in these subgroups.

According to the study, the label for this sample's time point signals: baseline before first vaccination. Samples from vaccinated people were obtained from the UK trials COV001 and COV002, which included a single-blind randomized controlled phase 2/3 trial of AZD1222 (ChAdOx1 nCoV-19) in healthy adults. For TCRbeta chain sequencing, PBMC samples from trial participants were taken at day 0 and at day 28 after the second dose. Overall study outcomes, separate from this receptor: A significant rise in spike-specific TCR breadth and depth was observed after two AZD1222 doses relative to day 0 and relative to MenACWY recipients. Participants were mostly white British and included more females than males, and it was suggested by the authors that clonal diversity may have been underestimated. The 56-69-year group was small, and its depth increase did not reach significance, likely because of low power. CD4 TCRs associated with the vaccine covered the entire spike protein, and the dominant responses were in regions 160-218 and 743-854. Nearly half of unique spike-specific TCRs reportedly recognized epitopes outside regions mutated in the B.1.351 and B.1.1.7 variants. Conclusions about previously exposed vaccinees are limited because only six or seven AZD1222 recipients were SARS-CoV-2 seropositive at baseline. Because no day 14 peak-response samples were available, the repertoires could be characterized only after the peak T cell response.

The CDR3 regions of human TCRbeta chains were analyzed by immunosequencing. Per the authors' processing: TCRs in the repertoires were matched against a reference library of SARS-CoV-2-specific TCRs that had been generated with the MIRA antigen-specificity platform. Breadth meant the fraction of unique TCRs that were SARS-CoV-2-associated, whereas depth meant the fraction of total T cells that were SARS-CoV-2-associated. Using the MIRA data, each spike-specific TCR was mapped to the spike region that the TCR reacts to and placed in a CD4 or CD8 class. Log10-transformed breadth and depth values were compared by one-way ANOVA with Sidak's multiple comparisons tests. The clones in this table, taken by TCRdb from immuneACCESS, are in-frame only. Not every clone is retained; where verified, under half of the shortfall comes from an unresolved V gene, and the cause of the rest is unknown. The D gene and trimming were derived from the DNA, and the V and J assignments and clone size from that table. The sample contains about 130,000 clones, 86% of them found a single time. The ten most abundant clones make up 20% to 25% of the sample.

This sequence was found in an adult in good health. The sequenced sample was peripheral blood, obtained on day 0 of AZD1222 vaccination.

The nucleotides are TGTGCCATCAGTGATCGACAGGGGAACACTGAAGCTTTCTTT. Its protein product is CAISDRQGNTEAFF. The chain was built from TRBV10-3 and TRBJ1-1, and TRBD1 matches 7 of the central bases. CDR1 ENHRY and CDR2 SYGVKD are derived from the germline V gene. The CDR3 runs 14 amino acids, cysteine and phenylalanine included. Only the CDR3 portion is preserved as DNA: 42 bases, with reading frame beginning at the first base. Trimming accounts for 3 bases at V and 1 base at J, while the number of junction bases matched to no gene is 2.